The present entry profiles one TCR beta chain with its context. The target of this receptor is not known. Base qualities are not at hand, and no much larger clone is one base apart. V was cut back by 7 bases and J by 3 bases, leaving a gap of 12 bases between them. From the cysteine up to the phenylalanine, the CDR3 has a length of 13 residues. This entry keeps only the CDR3 DNA: 39 bases, framed from base 1. Via the germline V gene, CDR1 is MDHEN and CDR2 SYDVKM. One collaborating source in Seattle enrolled patients during active infection and followed them longitudinally through the course of disease. Each collaborating institution followed its own protocols to collect whole blood in K2EDTA tubes. For TCRbeta analysis, collaborators shipped samples in one of three forms: frozen whole blood, isolated PBMCs, or DNA extracted from either of those sample types. This specimen belongs to a study of blood T cell repertoires in COVID-19 (dated by TCRdb to about 2020). At the level of the whole study: Collaborator samples came from the United States, Italy and Spain and covered acute and convalescent phases of COVID-19. Sample metadata almost always included a de-identified subject ID, COVID-19 status, age in years and sex. Samples came from the ongoing ImmuneRACE study (first 160 participants) plus 1,254 subjects from 6 global collaborators. Subjects who had been exposed to COVID-19, were actively infected with it, or had recovered from it provided the deeply sampled blood TCRbeta repertoires that made up the dataset. HLA class I and class II types, where available, came from metadata supplied by the sample provider rather than from assay-based typing. A freely available public database, intended as a resource for researchers studying the immune response to SARS-CoV-2, is where the repertoires were released. The prospective study material was composed of cDNA or gDNA derived from T cells, B-cell-depleted T cells, or PBMCs.

The full study reports these points: The quantity of clinical and demographic metadata differed by source and by participant and was supplied without curation.

TCRbeta CDR3 regions were amplified from genomic DNA using the immunoSEQ Assay, a bias-controlled multiplex PCR. Per the source publication's procedure: Within the assay, amplification of reference gene primers was used to estimate how many nucleated cells each sample contained. To quantify the absolute abundance of each unique TCRbeta CDR3 rearrangement, sequence reads were collapsed and filtered. For each sample, productive Simpson clonality was calculated by taking the square root of Simpson's diversity index across productive rearrangements. This immuneACCESS table, as held by TCRdb, lists in-frame sequences with V and J called but not all clones. Of the missing ones, under half trace to an unresolved V gene in checked studies; the others have no known cause. The V and J calls and the clone size are those of that table, but D and trimming were determined from the DNA. The sample yields under 200,000 clones; more than 75% were counted once. Less than 7% of the sample lies in the top ten.

The sequence was collected from a woman between 40 and 50 years old with COVID-19, enrolled during active disease. Sequenced sample: peripheral blood. The rearrangement joined TRBV28 to TRBJ1-2; TRBD1 is a weak D gene call, 6 bases matching. The base sequence is TGTGCCAGCACAAACGGACAGTACTATGGCTACACCTTC. Its protein is CASTNGQYYGYTF.